What follows describes a single TCR beta chain. The sample originates from a study of CD8 T cells in Susac syndrome. A quantity of roughly 0.5 to 1 ug RNA underwent reverse transcription using random hexamers. MiXCR was run by TCRdb on the immunoSEQ multiplex PCR reads, yielding one entry per CDR3 protein. This sample has about 180,000 distinct CDR3 sequences; 85% to 95% occur once, and the top ten carry less than 0.2%. This TCR derives from a human donor with multiple sclerosis. The sequencing sample was made of CD8+ T cells from PBMCs.

The DNA for the CDR3 is TGTGCCAGCAGCGCCCCTATCCTCTACAATGAGCAGTTCTTC. The encoded protein is CASSAPILYNEQFF. The chain is built from TRBV7-9 and TRBJ2-1; no reliable D call. CDR3 size: 14 residues. Trimming took off 5 bases at V and 3 bases at J, with 11 bases between the two ends. Per germline, CDR1 SEHNR and CDR2 FQNEAQ (reference sequence).